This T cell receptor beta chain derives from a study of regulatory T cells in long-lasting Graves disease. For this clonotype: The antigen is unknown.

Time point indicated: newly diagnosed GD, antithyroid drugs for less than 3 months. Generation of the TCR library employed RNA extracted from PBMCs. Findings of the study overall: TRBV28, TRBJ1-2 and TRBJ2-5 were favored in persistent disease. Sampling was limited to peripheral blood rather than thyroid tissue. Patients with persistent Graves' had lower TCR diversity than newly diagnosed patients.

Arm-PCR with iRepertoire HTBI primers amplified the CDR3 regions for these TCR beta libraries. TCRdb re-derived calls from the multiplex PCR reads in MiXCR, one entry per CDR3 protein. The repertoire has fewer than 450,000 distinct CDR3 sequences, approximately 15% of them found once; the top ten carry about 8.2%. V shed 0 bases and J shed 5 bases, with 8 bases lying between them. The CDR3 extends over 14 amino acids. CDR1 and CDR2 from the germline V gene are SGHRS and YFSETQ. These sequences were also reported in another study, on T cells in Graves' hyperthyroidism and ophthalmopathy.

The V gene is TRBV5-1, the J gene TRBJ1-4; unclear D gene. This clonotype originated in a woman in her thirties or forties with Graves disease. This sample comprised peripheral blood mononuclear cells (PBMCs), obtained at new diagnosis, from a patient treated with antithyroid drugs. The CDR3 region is CASSLAPGNEKLFF. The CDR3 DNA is TGCGCCAGCAGCTTGGCCCCCGGAAATGAAAAACTGTTTTTT.